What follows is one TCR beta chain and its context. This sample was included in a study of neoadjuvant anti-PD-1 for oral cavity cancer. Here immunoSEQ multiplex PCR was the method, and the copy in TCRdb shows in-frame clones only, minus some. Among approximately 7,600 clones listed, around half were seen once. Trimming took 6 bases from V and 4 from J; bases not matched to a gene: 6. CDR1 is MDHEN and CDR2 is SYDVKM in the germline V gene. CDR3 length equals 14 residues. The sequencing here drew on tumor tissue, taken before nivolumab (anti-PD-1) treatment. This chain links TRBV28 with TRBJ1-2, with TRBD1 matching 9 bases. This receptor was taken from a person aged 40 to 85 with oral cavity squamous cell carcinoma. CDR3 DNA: TGTGCCAGCAGGGATGGACAGGGGACCTATGGCTACACCTTC. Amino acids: CASRDGQGTYGYTF.